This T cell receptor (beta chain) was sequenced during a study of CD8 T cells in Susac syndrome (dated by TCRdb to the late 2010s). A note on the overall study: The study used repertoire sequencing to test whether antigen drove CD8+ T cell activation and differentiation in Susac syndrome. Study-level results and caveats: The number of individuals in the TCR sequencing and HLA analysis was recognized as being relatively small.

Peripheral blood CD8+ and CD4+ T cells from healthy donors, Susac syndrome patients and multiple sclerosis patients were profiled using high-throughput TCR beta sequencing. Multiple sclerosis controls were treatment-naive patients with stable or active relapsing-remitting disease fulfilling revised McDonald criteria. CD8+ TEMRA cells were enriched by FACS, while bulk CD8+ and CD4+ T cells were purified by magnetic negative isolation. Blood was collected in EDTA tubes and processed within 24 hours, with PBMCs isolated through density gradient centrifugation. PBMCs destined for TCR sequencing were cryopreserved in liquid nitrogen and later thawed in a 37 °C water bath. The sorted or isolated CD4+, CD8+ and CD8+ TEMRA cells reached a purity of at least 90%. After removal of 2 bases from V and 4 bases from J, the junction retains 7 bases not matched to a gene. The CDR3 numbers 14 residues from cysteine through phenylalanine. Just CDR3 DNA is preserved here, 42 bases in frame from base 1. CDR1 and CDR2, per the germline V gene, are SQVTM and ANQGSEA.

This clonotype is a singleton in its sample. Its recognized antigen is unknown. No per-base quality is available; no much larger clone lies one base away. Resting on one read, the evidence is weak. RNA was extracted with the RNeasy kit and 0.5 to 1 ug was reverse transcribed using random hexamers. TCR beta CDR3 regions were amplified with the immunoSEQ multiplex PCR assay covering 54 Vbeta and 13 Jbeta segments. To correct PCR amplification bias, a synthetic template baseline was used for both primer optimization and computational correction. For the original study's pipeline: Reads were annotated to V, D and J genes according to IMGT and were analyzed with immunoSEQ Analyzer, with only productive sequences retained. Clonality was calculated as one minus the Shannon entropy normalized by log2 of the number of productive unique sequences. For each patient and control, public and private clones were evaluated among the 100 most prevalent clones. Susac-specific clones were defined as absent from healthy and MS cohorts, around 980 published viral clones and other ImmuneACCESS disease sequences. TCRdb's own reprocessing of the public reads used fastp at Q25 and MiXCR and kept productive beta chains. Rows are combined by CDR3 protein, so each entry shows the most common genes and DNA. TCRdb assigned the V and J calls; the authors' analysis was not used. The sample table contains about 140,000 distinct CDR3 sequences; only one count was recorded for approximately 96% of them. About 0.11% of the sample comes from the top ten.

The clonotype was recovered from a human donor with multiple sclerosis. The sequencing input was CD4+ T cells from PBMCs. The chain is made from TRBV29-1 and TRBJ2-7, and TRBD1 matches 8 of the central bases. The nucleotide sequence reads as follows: TGCAGCGTTGAAAGGGGACAGGTACTTTACGAGCAGTACTTC. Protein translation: CSVERGQVLYEQYF.